A selection of T cell receptor beta chains follows, all from one sample in a study of shared clonotypes between healthy human individuals. Using immunoSEQ multiplex PCR, the repertoire was profiled, and TCRdb retains in-frame clones only, with some absent. The table records about 330,000 clones, 74% of them present only once. Sequencing used memory CD4+ T cells sorted from blood. These receptors came from a man aged 25-45 years in good health. The CDR3 runs from the conserved cysteine through the conserved F or W. Fields, in order: D gene, J gene, V gene, clone size, CDR3 protein, CDR3 DNA. The D gene is left open where the match is weak. Size values are once, few and many counts, or a class for expanded clones, and some rows have none.

. | TRBJ2-5 | TRBV18 | . | CASSLDSGETQYF | TGTGCCAGCTCACTAGACAGTGGGGAGACCCAGTACTTC
. | TRBJ2-1 | TRBV5-1 | . | CASSLVAASSGNEQFF | TGCGCCAGCAGCTTGGTTGCGGCCAGTTCAGGCAATGAGCAGTTCTTC
. | TRBJ2-7 | TRBV5-1 | few | CASSLRTESYEQYF | TGCGCCAGCAGCTTAAGGACAGAGTCCTACGAGCAGTACTTC
TRBD1 | TRBJ2-1 | TRBV12-5 | . | CASGLSPGQGDYSEQFF | TGTGCTAGTGGTTTGTCCCCTGGACAGGGCGATTATAGTGAGCAGTTCTTC
. | TRBJ1-4 | TRBV19 | . | CASSIIREGEKLFF | TGTGCCAGTAGTATCATCCGGGAAGGGGAAAAACTGTTTTTT
. | TRBJ1-4 | TRBV15 | few | CATSRDGREKLFF | TGTGCCACCAGCAGAGATGGGCGGGAAAAACTGTTTTTT
. | TRBJ2-1 | TRBV7-3 | few | CASTPDGPSSYNEQFF | TGTGCCAGCACCCCAGACGGGCCCAGCTCCTACAATGAGCAGTTCTTC
. | TRBJ2-1 | TRBV2 | few | CASTPKGYEQFF | TGTGCCAGCACCCCCAAAGGATATGAGCAGTTCTTC
. | TRBJ1-1 | TRBV4-3 | . | CASSQDFGLNRVGLNTEAFF | TGCGCCAGCAGCCAAGATTTTGGGCTGAACAGAGTCGGCCTGAACACTGAAGCTTTCTTT
. | TRBJ1-1 | TRBV6-5 | . | CASSYNTVTEAFF | TGTGCCAGCAGTTACAATACAGTTACAGAGGCTTTCTTT
. | TRBJ1-3 | TRBV4-3 | many | CASSQTHRSGNTIYF | TGCGCCAGCAGCCAGACCCATCGCTCTGGAAACACCATATATTTT
. | TRBJ2-6 | TRBV27 | . | CASSLGRPGANVLTF | TGTGCCAGCAGCCTAGGGAGGCCTGGGGCCAACGTCCTGACTTTC
. | TRBJ2-2 | TRBV7-2 | . | CASSLSQLGTGELFF | TGTGCCAGCAGCTTATCGCAACTTGGGACCGGGGAGCTGTTTTTT
. | TRBJ1-1 | TRBV7-9 | . | CASTTAGSWNTEAFF | TGTGCCAGCACCACCGCCGGGTCATGGAACACTGAAGCTTTCTTT
. | TRBJ2-7 | TRBV5-1 | . | CASSFGQGLYEQYF | TGCGCCAGCAGCTTCGGGCAGGGGTTGTACGAGCAGTACTTC
TRBD1 | TRBJ2-2 | TRBV5-4 | . | CASSPDRANTGELFF | TGTGCCAGCAGTCCTGACAGGGCTAACACCGGGGAGCTGTTTTTT
TRBD1 | TRBJ2-1 | TRBV10-3 | . | CAISTTPDRGYNEQFF | TGTGCCATCAGTACCACCCCGGACAGGGGCTACAATGAGCAGTTCTTC
. | TRBJ1-5 | TRBV5-6 | . | CASSLGSNNQPQHF | TGTGCCAGCAGCTTGGGTTCGAATAATCAGCCCCAGCATTTT
. | TRBJ1-1 | TRBV28 | . | CASSFNVNTEAFF | TGTGCCAGCAGTTTTAATGTGAACACTGAAGCTTTCTTT
. | TRBJ2-1 | TRBV29-1 | few | CSVARRPSGVNNEQFF | TGCAGCGTTGCCCGTCGGCCAAGCGGAGTCAACAATGAGCAGTTCTTC
. | TRBJ1-2 | TRBV20-1 | . | CSALGLSGYTF | TGCAGTGCTCTTGGTTTATCGGGCTACACCTTC
. | TRBJ1-5 | TRBV7-8 | . | CASSLERGLNQPQHF | TGTGCCAGCAGTTTAGAACGGGGTCTAAATCAGCCCCAGCATTTT
. | TRBJ2-4 | TRBV19 | once | CASSILWAPGAENIQYF | TGTGCCAGTAGTATATTGTGGGCCCCGGGGGCGGAAAACATTCAGTACTTC
. | TRBJ1-2 | TRBV5-1 | . | CASSLDGSDGYTF | TGCGCCAGCAGCTTGGATGGCTCCGACGGCTACACCTTC
. | TRBJ1-3 | TRBV11-2 | . | CASSLDLGSGALSGNTIYF | TGTGCCAGCAGCTTAGATCTTGGTTCCGGGGCCCTATCTGGAAACACCATATATTTT
TRBD2 | TRBJ2-2 | TRBV7-3 | . | CASSWGLASGELFF | TGTGCCAGCAGCTGGGGACTAGCGTCCGGGGAGCTGTTTTTT
TRBD1 | TRBJ2-1 | TRBV2 | . | CASRDRDSGNEQFF | TGTGCCAGCAGGGACCGGGACAGCGGCAATGAGCAGTTCTTC
. | TRBJ2-5 | TRBV2 | . | CASSVESKETQYF | TGTGCCAGCAGTGTAGAAAGTAAAGAGACCCAGTACTTC
. | TRBJ1-5 | TRBV7-2 | . | CASSVDGSYSNQPQHF | TGTGCCAGCAGCGTTGACGGTTCATATAGCAATCAGCCCCAGCATTTT
. | TRBJ2-1 | TRBV2 | few | CASSDSGIEQFF | TGTGCCAGCAGTGATAGTGGTATCGAGCAGTTCTTC
. | TRBJ2-4 | TRBV4-1 | . | CASSQEGIGIQYF | TGCGCCAGCAGCCAAGAGGGGATTGGCATTCAGTACTTC
. | TRBJ1-5 | TRBV18 | . | CASSLRKAGSPQPQHF | TGTGCCAGCTCACTCCGGAAAGCCGGGTCACCGCAGCCCCAGCATTTT
. | TRBJ1-1 | TRBV30 | many | CAWMEGRTEAFF | TGTGCCTGGATGGAGGGTCGCACTGAAGCTTTCTTT
. | TRBJ1-5 | TRBV19 | . | CATKLGQSGQPQHF | TGTGCCACCAAACTGGGGCAGTCGGGCCAGCCCCAGCATTTT
. | TRBJ1-2 | TRBV9 | once | CASSGFFVGYGYTF | TGTGCCAGCAGCGGCTTTTTCGTGGGGTATGGCTACACCTTC
TRBD1 | TRBJ1-1 | TRBV18 | . | CASSPGTGIMNTEAFF | TGTGCCAGCTCCCCCGGGACAGGGATCATGAACACTGAAGCTTTCTTT
TRBD1 | TRBJ1-5 | TRBV27 | many | CASSGTGGQPQHF | TGTGCCAGCAGTGGGACAGGGGGTCAGCCCCAGCATTTT
TRBD1 | TRBJ1-2 | TRBV7-2 | few | CASSLDNRGTPGYTF | TGTGCCAGCAGCTTAGATAACAGGGGCACCCCTGGCTACACCTTC
. | TRBJ2-7 | TRBV18 | . | CASSPSILASWYEQYF | TGTGCCAGCTCACCATCCATCCTAGCATCGTGGTACGAGCAGTACTTC
TRBD1 | TRBJ2-5 | TRBV9 | many | CASSFSLGGGETQYF | TGTGCCAGCAGCTTCTCCCTAGGGGGCGGGGAGACCCAGTACTTC
. | TRBJ2-3 | TRBV5-4 | . | CASSSTGTDTQYF | TGTGCCAGCAGCTCAACGGGAACAGATACGCAGTATTTT
TRBD2 | TRBJ2-1 | TRBV7-9 | . | CASSTRRDVGLAGDGEQFF | TGTGCCAGCAGCACACGCCGGGACGTGGGACTAGCGGGAGACGGTGAGCAGTTCTTC
. | TRBJ2-7 | TRBV14 | . | CASSPLAVGPYEQYF | TGTGCCAGCAGCCCCCTCGCGGTGGGCCCCTACGAGCAGTACTTC
TRBD2 | TRBJ2-3 | TRBV6-1 | . | CASSVLGLAGEGAWDTQYF | TGTGCCAGCAGTGTTTTGGGACTAGCGGGAGAAGGGGCTTGGGATACGCAGTATTTT
. | TRBJ2-7 | TRBV7-2 | . | CASSLSSSYEQYF | TGTGCCAGCAGCTTATCCTCCTCCTACGAGCAGTACTTC
TRBD1 | TRBJ2-1 | TRBV5-1 | . | CASGWTGANNEQFF | TGCGCCAGCGGCTGGACAGGGGCCAACAATGAGCAGTTCTTC
TRBD1 | TRBJ2-1 | TRBV2 | . | CASRNDRQGNEQFF | TGTGCCAGCAGGAACGACAGACAGGGTAATGAGCAGTTCTTC
. | TRBJ2-2 | TRBV10-3 | . | CAIRTGTRADTGELFF | TGTGCCATCAGGACCGGGACGCGGGCGGACACCGGGGAGCTGTTTTTT
TRBD2 | TRBJ2-1 | TRBV9 | . | CASSVFSGSSNNEQFF | TGTGCCAGCAGCGTATTTAGCGGGAGCTCGAACAATGAGCAGTTCTTC
. | TRBJ2-2 | TRBV7-3 | . | CASSLNARGNTGELFF | TGTGCCAGCAGCTTAAATGCCAGGGGAAACACCGGGGAGCTGTTTTTT
TRBD1 | TRBJ1-4 | TRBV29-1 | . | CSATGGANEKLFF | TGCAGTGCTACAGGGGGCGCGAATGAAAAACTGTTTTTT
. | TRBJ2-2 | TRBV28 | few | CASSPLPTGELFF | TGTGCCAGCAGTCCCCTTCCCACCGGGGAGCTGTTTTTT
. | TRBJ2-3 | TRBV7-2 | . | CASSLRPAGTSTDTQYF | TGTGCCAGCAGCTTAAGGCCGGCGGGTACTAGCACAGATACGCAGTATTTT
. | TRBJ2-7 | TRBV28 | . | CASSTMASYEQYF | TGTGCCAGCAGTACAATGGCTAGCTACGAGCAGTACTTC